These 18 T cell receptor beta chains originate from one sample sequenced in a study of identical twins. In TCRdb, the 5' RACE reads were re-called with MiXCR into one record per CDR3 protein. The sample includes just under 550,000 distinct CDR3 sequences, over 12% seen only once; the top ten take around 0.48%. In addition, the sample was reused for a study of yellow fever vaccine responses in identical twins.

Sequencing used CD4+ T cells sorted from blood. These receptors all stem from a young woman in good health.

The chain combines TRBV19 with TRBJ1-1; tentatively, D is TRBD1 (5 bases). V lost 5 bases and J lost 0, with 13 bases in between. The CDR3 runs 15 residues. Germline CDR1 and CDR2: LNHDA and SQIVND (reference sequence). In DNA, the CDR3 is TGTGCCAGTAGTCCCCGATCGGGGCTGAACACTGAAGCTTTCTTT. Protein sequence: CASSPRSGLNTEAFF. Drawing the rest from reference TRBV19 and TRBJ1-1, the complete variable domain is DGGITQSPKYLFRKEGQNVTLSCEQNLNHDAMYWYRQDPGQGLRLIYYSQIVNDFQKGDIAEGYSVSREKKESFPLTVTSAQKNPTAFYLCASSPRSGLNTEAFFGQGTRLTVV.

This clonotype was picked up many times. A junction boundary mismatches the germline segment, possibly from a read error. The rearrangement joins TRBV5-1 to TRBJ2-7; 12 bases fit TRBD2. CDR3 length: 13 amino acids. The germline gives CDR1 SGHRS, CDR2 YFSETQ. The CDR3 protein is CASRTSGTYEQYF. CDR3 bases: TGTGCCAGCAGGACTAGCGGGACATACGAGCAGTACTTC.

J is TRBJ2-3 and V is TRBV6-1; perhaps TRBD1 as D (6 bases). The CDR3 runs to 15 residues. V lost 7 bases, J lost 5 bases, and 19 bases lay in between. Germline lookup yields CDR1 MNHNS and CDR2 SASEGT. CDR3 sequence reads: CASKKQGSALDTQYF. The CDR3 nucleotides read TGTGCCAGCAAGAAACAGGGTAGTGCATTAGATACGCAGTATTTT.

The J gene is TRBJ2-7, the V gene TRBV11-2; D is unclear. CDR1 SGHAT and CDR2 FQNNGV come from the germline V gene. The V end was cut by 2 bases, the J end by 0 bases, with 20 bases between. CDR3 length: 18 residues. In nucleotides, the CDR3 is TGTGCCAGCAGCTTAAGGATGCAGGTGGGCGCGAGCTCCTACGAGCAGTACGTC. It encodes CASSLRMQVGASSYEQYV.

A remark on this clonotype: Mismatch with germline at one junction end may stem from a read error. The chain couples TRBV5-3 to TRBJ2-3; D not resolved. TRBV5-3 is an open reading frame whose function is uncertain. The CDR3 is 16 amino acids. This CDR3 is CASSSGPGFRTDTQYF. The CDR3 nucleotides read TGTGCCAGCAGCTCCGGGCCAGGTTTCCGCACAGATACGCAGTATTTT.

The table lists this clonotype with many counts. The chain joins TRBV5-1 to TRBJ2-5; D tentatively reads TRBD1 or TRBD2 (5 bases each). Germline CDR1 and CDR2: SGHRS and YFSETQ. Trimming left V 5 bases short and J 2 bases short, with 16 bases between. The length of the CDR3 is 15 residues. Here the CDR3 DNA reads TGCGCCAGCAGTCGTCCGGGACGGGAACAAGAGACCCAGTACTTC. Translating it yields CASSRPGREQETQYF.

The V and J genes are TRBV29-1 and TRBJ2-7; no firm D call. Per germline, CDR1 SQVTM and CDR2 ANQGSEA. V gave up 6 bases and J gave up 2 bases, with 14 bases separating them. The CDR3 consists of 13 residues. The CDR3 reads CSVSPENTYEQYF. The DNA for the CDR3 is TGCAGCGTATCTCCGGAGAACACCTACGAGCAGTACTTC.

The table lists this clonotype with a few counts. This chain joins TRBV20-1 and TRBJ2-5; 11 nucleotides line up with TRBD2. The CDR3 loop spans 16 amino acids. V dropped 6 bases and J dropped 2; count of bases not matched to a gene: 11. Germline V lookup: CDR1 DFQATT, CDR2 SNEGSKA (reference sequence). CDR3 DNA sequence: TGCAGTGCCACCGACGTGCGACTAGCGGGGCAAGAGACCCAGTACTTC. Encoded protein: CSATDVRLAGQETQYF.

This chain links TRBV5-1 with TRBJ2-7; no clear D gene. V dropped 2 bases and J dropped 4 bases, with 10 bases sitting between them. The CDR3 sequence is 13 residues long. The germline CDR1 and CDR2 sequences are SGHRS and YFSETQ. Here the CDR3 reads CASSLPNYYEQYV. DNA of the CDR3: TGCGCCAGCAGCTTACCTAACTATTACGAGCAGTACGTC.

This chain uses TRBV12-3 or TRBV12-4 with TRBJ2-7; D not resolved. CDR3 size: 13 residues. V lost 6 bases and J 0 bases, leaving 9 bases between the germline ends. The CDR3, as DNA: TGTGCCAGCAGCGCGCGTCGCTCCTACGAGCAGTACTTC. This encodes CASSARRSYEQYF.

The J gene is TRBJ2-7, the V gene TRBV7-8, with a possible D match to TRBD2 (5 bases). The germline V and J ends were trimmed by 5 bases and 5 bases, with 19 bases remaining between them. There are 15 residues in the CDR3. The germline CDR1 and CDR2 sequences are SGHVS and FQNEAQ. CDR3 region: CASSHGHGGFNEQYF. The CDR3 DNA is TGTGCCAGCAGCCATGGCCACGGAGGATTTAACGAGCAGTACTTC.

This clonotype was detected only a few times. CDR3 sequence: CASSQGYSGRQETQYF. Written as DNA, the CDR3 is TGTGCCAGCAGCCAAGGGTATAGCGGGCGCCAAGAGACCCAGTACTTC. The V gene is TRBV3-1, the J gene TRBJ2-5, with TRBD2 matching over 7 bases. CDR1 and CDR2 (germline): LGHDT, YNNKEL (reference sequence). Trimming cost V 1 base and J 1 base; bases outside gene matches: 6. The CDR3 runs 16 residues.

This clonotype was observed a few times. This chain joins TRBV6-1 and TRBJ2-1, with 7 bases that match TRBD2. The CDR3 contains 14 residues. With 7 bases clipped from V and 5 bases from J, the junction kept 8 bases outside the gene matches. Germline-derived CDR1 and CDR2 are MNHNS and SASEGT. CDR3 amino acids: CASTFAGEHNEQFF. The CDR3, as DNA: TGTGCCAGCACCTTCGCGGGGGAGCACAATGAGCAGTTCTTC.

This clonotype was found a few times. The chain uses TRBV24-1 and TRBJ2-1; D unclear. There are 18 residues in the CDR3. Germline-derived CDR1 and CDR2 are KGHDR and SFDVKD. The V and J ends lost 0 bases and 0 bases respectively, with 14 bases between them. The CDR3 bases are TGTGCCACCAGTGATTTGGCGGCAGCTCCCAGCTCCTACAATGAGCAGTTCTTC. Residues: CATSDLAAAPSSYNEQFF.

This chain uses TRBV10-3 with TRBJ1-1, with D possibly matching TRBD1 (5 bases). The CDR3 extends over 16 amino acids. Trimming stripped 3 bases from V and 10 bases from J, with 24 bases between. The germline gives CDR1 ENHRY, CDR2 SYGVKD. As DNA, the CDR3 is TGTGCCATCAGTGACTGGGACGGAGGAGTTCGTGATCCAGCTTTCTTT. Translated, it gives CAISDWDGGVRDPAFF.

J is TRBJ2-4 and V is TRBV12-5; TRBD2 is a possible D gene (6 bases). CDR3 length equals 13 residues. The germline gives CDR1 LGHNT, CDR2 FRNRAP. Trimming shortened V by 3 bases and J by 7 bases, and 10 bases separated the two germline ends. Here the CDR3 reads CASGLSGQNIQYF. CDR3 nucleotides: TGTGCTAGTGGTTTAAGCGGGCAGAACATTCAGTACTTC.

The rearrangement links TRBV10-3 to TRBJ2-5; D is unresolved. The germline CDR1 and CDR2 sequences are ENHRY and SYGVKD. The CDR3 runs 12 residues. The germline V and J ends were trimmed by 6 bases and 5 bases, with 10 bases remaining between them. The CDR3 region is CAISAPTETQYF. The CDR3 DNA reads TGTGCCATCAGCGCACCAACTGAGACCCAGTACTTC.

This clonotype has just a few counts. The chain combines TRBV29-1 with TRBJ2-6; tentative D call: TRBD1 (5 bases). The germline gives CDR1 SQVTM, CDR2 ANQGSEA. Trimming took 3 bases from V and 0 from J, leaving 12 bases between them. The CDR3 totals 16 residues. CDR3 nucleotides: TGCAGCGTTGAGTTATCAGGGTACTCTGGGGCCAACGTCCTGACTTTC. Protein sequence: CSVELSGYSGANVLTF.